The clone carrying this T cell receptor (beta chain) was counted only a few times. A single record per CDR3 protein comes from TCRdb applying MiXCR to the RT-PCR reads. The sample includes 600,000 to 700,000 distinct CDR3 sequences, 12% to 15% of them seen just once. Germline V lookup: CDR1 SGHTA, CDR2 FQGNSA. CDR3 length: 14 residues. The V end was cut by 2 bases, the J end by 0 bases, with 8 bases between. The sample is drawn from a study of response to subunit inactivated influenza vaccine. This chain uses TRBV7-2 with TRBJ2-7; weak D call: TRBD2 (6 bases). This TCR came from a man aged 50 to 59 who received an inactivated influenza vaccine. The source was PBMCs from blood, collected 14 to 15 days before vaccination. CDR3 bases: TGTGCCAGCAGCTTACGGCGGGACTCCTACGAGCAGTACTTC. This sequence encodes CASSLRRDSYEQYF.